This T cell receptor (beta chain) was obtained from a study of cytotoxic CD8 clonotypes in ibrutinib-treated CLL. The overall study: Response samples were taken after a median of about twelve months on treatment, range 6 to 36.

TCRdb's copy holds only in-frame clones and misses some; the assay was immunoSEQ multiplex PCR. The table includes 140,000 to 150,000 clones, about 76% detected once. This TCR was recovered from a human donor with chronic lymphocytic leukemia. Sequencing was performed on PBMCs, taken after 24 months of ibrutinib treatment.

Here the CDR3 reads CASSPTTNQPQHF. The CDR3 region has the DNA TGTGCCAGCAGCCCGACAACCAATCAGCCCCAGCATTTT. The chain is built from TRBV27 and TRBJ1-5; D gene ambiguous. Trimming shortened V by 6 bases and J by 3 bases, and 9 bases separated the two germline ends. CDR3 length: 13 residues. Per germline, CDR1 MNHEY and CDR2 SMNVEV (reference sequence).